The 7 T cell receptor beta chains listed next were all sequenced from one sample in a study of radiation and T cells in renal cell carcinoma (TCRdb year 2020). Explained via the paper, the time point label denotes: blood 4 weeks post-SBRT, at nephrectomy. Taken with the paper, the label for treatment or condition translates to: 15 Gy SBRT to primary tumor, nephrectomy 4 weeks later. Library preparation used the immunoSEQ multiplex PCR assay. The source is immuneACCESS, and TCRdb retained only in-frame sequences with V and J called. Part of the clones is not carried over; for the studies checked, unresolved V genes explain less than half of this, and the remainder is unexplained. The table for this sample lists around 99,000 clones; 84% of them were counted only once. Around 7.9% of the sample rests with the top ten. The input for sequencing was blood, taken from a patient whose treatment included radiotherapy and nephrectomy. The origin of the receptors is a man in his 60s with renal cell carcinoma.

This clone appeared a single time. This chain's CDR3 is CASSQGGGPYNEQFF. The CDR3 DNA is TGCGCCAGCAGCCAGGGCGGGGGCCCCTACAATGAGCAGTTCTTC. V and J are TRBV5-1 and TRBJ2-1, with a tentative D call TRBD2 (7 bases). Germline CDR1 is SGHRS and CDR2 is YFSETQ. This CDR3 comprises 15 residues. Trimming took off 4 bases at V and 2 bases at J, with 13 bases between the two ends.

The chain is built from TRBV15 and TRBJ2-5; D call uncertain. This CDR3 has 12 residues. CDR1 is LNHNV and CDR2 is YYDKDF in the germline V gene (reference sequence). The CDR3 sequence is CAISTHKETQYF. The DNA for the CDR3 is TGTGCTATTTCTACTCACAAAGAGACCCAGTACTTC.

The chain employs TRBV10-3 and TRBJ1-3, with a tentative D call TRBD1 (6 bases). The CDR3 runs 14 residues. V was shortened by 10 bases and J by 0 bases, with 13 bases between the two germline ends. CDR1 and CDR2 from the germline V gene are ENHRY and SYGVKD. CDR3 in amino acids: CATETGTSGNTIYF. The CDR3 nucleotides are TGTGCCACCGAGACAGGTACCTCTGGAAACACCATATATTTT.

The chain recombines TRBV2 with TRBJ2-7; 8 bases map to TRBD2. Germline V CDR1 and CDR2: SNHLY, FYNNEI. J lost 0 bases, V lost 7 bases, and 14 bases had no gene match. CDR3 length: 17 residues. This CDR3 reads CASKNRDFSGNSYEQYF. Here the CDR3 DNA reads TGTGCCAGCAAGAACAGGGACTTTAGCGGGAACTCCTACGAGCAGTACTTC.

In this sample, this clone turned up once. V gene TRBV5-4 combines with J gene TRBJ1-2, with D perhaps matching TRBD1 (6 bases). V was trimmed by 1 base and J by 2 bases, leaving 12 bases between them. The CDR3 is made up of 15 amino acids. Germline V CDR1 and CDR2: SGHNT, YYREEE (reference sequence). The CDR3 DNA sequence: TGTGCCAGCAGCTTGAATCGGCAGGGGAACTATGGCTACACCTTC. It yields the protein CASSLNRQGNYGYTF.

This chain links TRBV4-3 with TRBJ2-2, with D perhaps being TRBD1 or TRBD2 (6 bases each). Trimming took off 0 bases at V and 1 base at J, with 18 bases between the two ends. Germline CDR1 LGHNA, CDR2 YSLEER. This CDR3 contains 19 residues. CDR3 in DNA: TGCGCCAGCAGCCAAGATCCTTCTGGGGGGCTGAAGAACACCGGGGAGCTGTTTTTT. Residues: CASSQDPSGGLKNTGELFF.

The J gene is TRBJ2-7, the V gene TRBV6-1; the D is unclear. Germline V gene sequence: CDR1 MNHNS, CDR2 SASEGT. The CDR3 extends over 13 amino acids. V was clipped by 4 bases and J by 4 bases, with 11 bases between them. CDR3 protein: CASSVDGAYEQYF. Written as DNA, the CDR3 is TGTGCCAGCAGTGTCGACGGAGCTTACGAGCAGTACTTC.